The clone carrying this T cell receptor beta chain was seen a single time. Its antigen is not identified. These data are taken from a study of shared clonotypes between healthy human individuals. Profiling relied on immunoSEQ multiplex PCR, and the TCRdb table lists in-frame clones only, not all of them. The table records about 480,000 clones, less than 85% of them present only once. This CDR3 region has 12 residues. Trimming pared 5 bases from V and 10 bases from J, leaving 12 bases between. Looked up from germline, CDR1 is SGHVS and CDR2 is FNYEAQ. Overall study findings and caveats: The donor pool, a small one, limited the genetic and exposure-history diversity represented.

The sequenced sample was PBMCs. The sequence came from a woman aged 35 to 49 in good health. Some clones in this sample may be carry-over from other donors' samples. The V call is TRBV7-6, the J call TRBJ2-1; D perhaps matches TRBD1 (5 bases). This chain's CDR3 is CASSVQGQEQFF. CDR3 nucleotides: TGTGCCAGCAGCGTCCAGGGTCAAGAGCAGTTCTTC.